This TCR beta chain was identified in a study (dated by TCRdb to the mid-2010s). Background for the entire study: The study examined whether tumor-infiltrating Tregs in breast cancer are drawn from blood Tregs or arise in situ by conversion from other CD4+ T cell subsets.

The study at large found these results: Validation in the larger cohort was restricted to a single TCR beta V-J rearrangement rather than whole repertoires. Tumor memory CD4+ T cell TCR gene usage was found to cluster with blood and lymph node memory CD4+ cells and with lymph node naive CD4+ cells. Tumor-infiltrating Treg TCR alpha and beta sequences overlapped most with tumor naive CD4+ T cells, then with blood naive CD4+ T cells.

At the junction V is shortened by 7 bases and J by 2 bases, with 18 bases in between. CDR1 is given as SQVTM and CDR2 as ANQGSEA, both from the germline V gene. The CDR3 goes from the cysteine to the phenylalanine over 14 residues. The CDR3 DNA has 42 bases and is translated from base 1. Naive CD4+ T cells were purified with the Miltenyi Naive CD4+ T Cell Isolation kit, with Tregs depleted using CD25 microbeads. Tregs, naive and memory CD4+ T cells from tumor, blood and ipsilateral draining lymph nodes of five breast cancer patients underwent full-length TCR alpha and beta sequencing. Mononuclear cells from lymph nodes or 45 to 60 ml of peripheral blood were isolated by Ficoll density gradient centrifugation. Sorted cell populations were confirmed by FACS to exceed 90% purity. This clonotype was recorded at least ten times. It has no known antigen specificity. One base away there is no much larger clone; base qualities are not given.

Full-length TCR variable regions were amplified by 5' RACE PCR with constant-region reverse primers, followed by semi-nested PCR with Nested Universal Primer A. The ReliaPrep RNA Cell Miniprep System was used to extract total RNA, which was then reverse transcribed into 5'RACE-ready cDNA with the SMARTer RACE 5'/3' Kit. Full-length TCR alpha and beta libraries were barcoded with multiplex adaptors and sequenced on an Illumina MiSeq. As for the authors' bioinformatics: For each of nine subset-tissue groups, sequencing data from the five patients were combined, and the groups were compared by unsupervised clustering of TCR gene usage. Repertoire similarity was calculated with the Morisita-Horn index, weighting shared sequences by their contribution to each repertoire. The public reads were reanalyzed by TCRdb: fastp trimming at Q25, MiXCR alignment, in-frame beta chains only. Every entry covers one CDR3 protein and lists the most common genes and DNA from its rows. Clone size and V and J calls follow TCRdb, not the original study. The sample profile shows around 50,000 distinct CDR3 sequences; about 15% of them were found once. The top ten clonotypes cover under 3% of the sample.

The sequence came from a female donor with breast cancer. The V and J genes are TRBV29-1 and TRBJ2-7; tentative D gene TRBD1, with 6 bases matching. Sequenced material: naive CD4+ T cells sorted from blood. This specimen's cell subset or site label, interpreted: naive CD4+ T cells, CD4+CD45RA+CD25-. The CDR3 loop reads CSAVTGRGTYEQYF. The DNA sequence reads TGCAGCGCAGTGACAGGTCGTGGCACCTACGAGCAGTACTTC.